This T cell receptor (beta chain) was sequenced for a study of T cell responses to AZD1222 COVID-19 vaccine. The study, taken as a whole, reports: Among vaccine-associated CD4 TCRs, coverage spanned spike, with dominance at 160-218 and 743-854. With two AZD1222 doses given, Spike-specific TCR breadth and depth both rose.

About this clone: Its target is not known.

Some clones are missing from TCRdb's copy, which holds only in-frame ones; the method was immunoSEQ multiplex PCR. The sample contains more than 100,000 clones, roughly 89% of which appear only once. This CDR3 contains 14 residues. The germline V gene encodes CDR1 MNHNS and CDR2 SASEGT. J gave up 6 bases and V 0 bases, and 3 bases lay outside the gene matches. The chain is built from TRBV6-1 and TRBJ2-3; TRBD2 matches at 7 bases. The material sequenced was peripheral blood, taken on day 0 of AZD1222 vaccination. The sequence was obtained from an adult in good health. CDR3 protein: CASSEAGGWDTQYF. DNA for the CDR3: TGTGCCAGCAGTGAAGCGGGGGGGTGGGATACGCAGTATTTT.